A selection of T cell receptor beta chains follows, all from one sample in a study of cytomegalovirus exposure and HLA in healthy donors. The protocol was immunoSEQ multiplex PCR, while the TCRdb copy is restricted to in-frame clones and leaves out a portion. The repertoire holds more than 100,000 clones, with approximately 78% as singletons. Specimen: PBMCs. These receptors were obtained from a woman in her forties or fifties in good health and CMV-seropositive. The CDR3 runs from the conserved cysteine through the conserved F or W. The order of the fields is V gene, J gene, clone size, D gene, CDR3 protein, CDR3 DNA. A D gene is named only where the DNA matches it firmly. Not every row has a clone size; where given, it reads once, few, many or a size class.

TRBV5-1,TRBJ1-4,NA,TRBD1,CASTSGQGNEKLFF,TGCGCCAGCACCTCGGGACAGGGGAATGAAAAACTGTTTTTT
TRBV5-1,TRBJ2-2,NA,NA,CASSLGQNTGELFF,TGCGCCAGCAGCTTGGGGCAGAACACCGGGGAGCTGTTTTTT
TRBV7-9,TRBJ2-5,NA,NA,CASSSARVGKQYF,TGTGCCAGCAGCTCCGCGAGGGTTGGCAAGCAGTACTTC
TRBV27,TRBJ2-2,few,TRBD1,CASSFIRPTGAGELFF,TGTGCCAGCAGTTTTATCCGACCTACAGGGGCCGGGGAGCTGTTTTTT
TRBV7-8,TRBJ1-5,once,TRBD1,CASSLAYRGSNQPQHF,TGTGCCAGCAGCTTAGCCTACAGGGGTAGCAATCAGCCCCAGCATTTT
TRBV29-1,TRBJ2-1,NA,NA,CSSNRGGNRNEQFF,TGCAGCTCTAATAGGGGGGGAAATAGGAATGAGCAGTTCTTC
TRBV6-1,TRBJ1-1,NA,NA,CASSYGIGHFF,TGTGCCAGCAGTTACGGAATTGGACATTTCTTT
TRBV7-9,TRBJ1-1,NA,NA,CASSSAGSGTEAFF,TGTGCCAGCAGCTCAGCCGGGTCGGGAACTGAAGCTTTCTTT
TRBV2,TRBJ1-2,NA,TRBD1,CASKPTGRYGYTF,TGTGCCAGCAAACCGACAGGGAGGTATGGCTACACCTTC
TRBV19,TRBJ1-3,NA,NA,CASRGGASGNTIYF,TGTGCCAGTAGGGGAGGGGCCTCTGGAAACACCATATATTTT
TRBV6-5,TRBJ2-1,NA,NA,CASSYPPEGNEQFF,TGTGCCAGCAGTTATCCTCCGGAGGGGAATGAGCAGTTCTTC
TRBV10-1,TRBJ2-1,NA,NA,CASSDSQGYNEQFF,TGCGCCAGCAGTGACAGCCAGGGGTACAATGAGCAGTTCTTC
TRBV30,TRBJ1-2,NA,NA,CAWGPLRVGYTF,TGTGCCTGGGGCCCCCTGAGGGTTGGCTACACCTTC
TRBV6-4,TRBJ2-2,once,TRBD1,CASSEQGDTGELFF,TGTGCCAGCAGTGAACAGGGGGACACCGGGGAGCTGTTTTTT
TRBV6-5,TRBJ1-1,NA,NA,CASSRTATEAFF,TGTGCCAGCAGCCGGACAGCGACTGAAGCTTTCTTT
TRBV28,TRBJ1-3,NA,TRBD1,CASSFDGDSGNTIYF,TGTGCCAGCAGTTTCGATGGGGACAGTGGAAACACCATATATTTT
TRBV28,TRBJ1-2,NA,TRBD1,CASSRTGAGYGYTF,TGTGCCAGCAGTCGGACAGGGGCGGGCTATGGCTACACCTTC
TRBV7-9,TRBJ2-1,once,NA,CASSLTGASPLSYNEQFF,TGTGCCAGCAGCTTAACGGGAGCCAGTCCTCTCTCCTACAATGAGCAGTTCTTC
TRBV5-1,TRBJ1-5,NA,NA,CASSLGGHYNQPQHF,TGCGCCAGCAGCTTGGGGGGACACTACAATCAGCCCCAGCATTTT
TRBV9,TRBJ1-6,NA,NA,CASSSTRGPNSPLHF,TGTGCCAGCAGTTCGACGCGGGGTCCGAATTCACCCCTCCACTTT
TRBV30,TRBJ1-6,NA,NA,CAGRPGSSYNSPLHF,TGTGCGGGGAGGCCGGGGAGCTCCTATAATTCACCCCTCCACTTT
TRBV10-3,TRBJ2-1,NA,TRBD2,CAISEAGAPFYNEQFF,TGTGCCATCAGTGAAGCGGGGGCCCCCTTCTACAATGAGCAGTTCTTC
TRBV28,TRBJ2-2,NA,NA,CASSLSVGELFF,TGTGCCAGCAGCCTATCTGTCGGGGAGCTGTTTTTT
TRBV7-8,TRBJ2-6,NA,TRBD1,CASSVGPGTGHGANVLTF,TGTGCCAGCAGCGTAGGTCCCGGGACAGGGCATGGGGCCAACGTCCTGACTTTC